Following are 11 T cell receptor beta chains from one sample sequenced in a study of early T cells in non-severe SARS-CoV-2 infection. MiXCR, run by TCRdb on the 5' RACE reads, gives a single entry per CDR3 protein. This table has about 60,000 distinct CDR3 sequences, just under 9% appearing once. Sequenced sample: whole blood. These receptors all come from an adult who was a healthcare worker with PCR-confirmed SARS-CoV-2 infection or an uninfected control (not recorded which).

This clonotype showed up many times. The rearrangement links TRBV5-1 to TRBJ1-1, with 8 bases that match TRBD1. The V gene's germline CDR1 is SGHRS and CDR2 YFSETQ. This CDR3 comprises 16 residues. V shed 3 bases and J 2 bases; nucleotides not matched to a gene: 9. CDR3 bases: TGCGCCAGCAGCTCGAGTCCCGGGACAGGTAACACTGAAGCTTTCTTT. It codes for CASSSSPGTGNTEAFF.

This clonotype was seen only a few times. In nucleotides, the CDR3 is TGTGCCAGCAGCGCTACTAGCGGGGGCACAGATACGCAGTATTTT. Residues: CASSATSGGTDTQYF. V gene TRBV7-2 combines with J gene TRBJ2-3; 10 bases match TRBD2. This CDR3 is 15 amino acids long. The V and J ends lost 5 bases and 1 base, in that order; junction bases with no gene match: 3. CDR1 and CDR2 from the germline V gene are SGHTA and FQGNSA.

This clonotype was counted ten times or more. The rearrangement uses TRBV11-2 and TRBJ2-3; D may be TRBD1 or TRBD2 (5 bases each). Germline V gives CDR1 SGHAT, CDR2 FQNNGV. The germline V and J ends were trimmed by 5 bases and 14 bases, with 17 bases remaining between them. The CDR3 has 12 amino acids. CDR3 protein: CASSRDRTDWYF. In nucleotides, the CDR3 is TGTGCCAGCAGCCGGGACCGCACCGACTGGTATTTT.

This clonotype was detected ten times or more. The chain recombines TRBV5-5 with TRBJ2-1, with 11 nucleotides matching TRBD2. The germline V gene encodes CDR1 SGHKS and CDR2 YYEKEE (reference sequence). This CDR3 contains 16 residues. The junction had 5 bases not matched to a gene; V was cut back by 0 bases and J by 6 bases. CDR3 bases: TGTGCCAGCAGCTTGGTTCCTAGCGGGAGGATCAATGAGCAGTTCTTC. Translated, it gives CASSLVPSGRINEQFF.

This clonotype was observed at least ten times. The chain carries TRBV7-9 and TRBJ2-5; D gene uncertain. V was shortened by 1 base and J by 2 bases, with 5 bases between the two germline ends. Germline V gene data show CDR1 as SEHNR and CDR2 as FQNEAQ (reference sequence). This CDR3 is built from 13 residues. The CDR3 region is CASSLGSQETQYF. For the CDR3, the DNA is TGTGCCAGCAGCTTAGGCTCGCAAGAGACCCAGTACTTC. Full variable domain (remainder filled in from reference TRBV7-9 and TRBJ2-5): DTGVSQNPRHKITKRGQNVTFRCDPISEHNRLYWYRQTLGQGPEFLTYFQNEAQLEKSRLLSDRFSAERPKGSFSTLEIQRTEQGDSAMYLCASSLGSQETQYFGPGTRLLVL.

This clonotype was observed many times. The chain couples TRBV6-1 to TRBJ1-1; D remains ambiguous. CDR3 length: 13 residues. The germline V gene has CDR1 MNHNS and CDR2 SASEGT. The germline V and J ends were trimmed by 6 bases and 3 bases, with 11 bases remaining between them. The CDR3 bases are TGTGCCAGCAGCGAACAACGGGACACTGAAGCTTTCTTT. Translating gives CASSEQRDTEAFF.

The chain carries TRBV7-9 and TRBJ2-5; D uncertain. Trimming took 1 base from V and 6 from J, leaving 9 bases between them. The germline V gene encodes CDR1 SEHNR and CDR2 FQNEAQ (reference sequence). This CDR3 has 13 residues. CDR3 bases: TGTGCCAGCAGCTTAGTGCCTCACCAGACCCAGTACTTC. The encoded protein is CASSLVPHQTQYF.

This sequence joins TRBV9 and TRBJ2-7; D may be TRBD2 (6 bases). The CDR3 length is 15 residues. Deletions cut 0 bases from V and 4 bases from J, with 14 bases between. Germline CDR1 SGDLS, CDR2 YYNGEE. CDR3 residues: CASSVESSGRYEQYF. The CDR3 nucleotides are TGTGCCAGCAGCGTAGAGAGTAGCGGAAGATACGAGCAGTACTTC.

A few counts support this clonotype. V usage is TRBV11-2 and J usage is TRBJ2-3; D tentatively reads TRBD1 or TRBD2 (6 bases each). The germline V gene has CDR1 SGHAT and CDR2 FQNNGV. Trimming removed 3 bases at V and 2 bases at J, with 30 bases between. There are 21 residues in the CDR3. CDR3 in amino acids: CASSLEIVGGISRTSTDTQYF. In DNA form, the CDR3 reads TGTGCCAGCAGCTTGGAGATTGTGGGGGGCATATCGAGGACTTCCACAGATACGCAGTATTTT.

The chain joins TRBV15 to TRBJ1-1; a possible D gene is TRBD1 (5 bases). V was pared by 0 bases and J by 4 bases, with 9 bases between. Germline values: CDR1 LNHNV, CDR2 YYDKDF (reference sequence). The CDR3 is 14 amino acids. The DNA for the CDR3 is TGTGCCACCAGCAGAGAGGTGGGGACCACTGAAGCTTTCTTT. Residues: CATSREVGTTEAFF.

This clonotype occurred a few times. The rearrangement links TRBV20-1 to TRBJ2-7; possible D gene TRBD2, 6 bases. V gave up 2 bases and J gave up 2 bases, with 10 bases separating them. This CDR3 comprises 13 residues. The V gene's germline CDR1 is DFQATT and CDR2 SNEGSKA (reference sequence). CDR3 nucleotides: TGCAGTGCTAGAATGGAGGGGCCCTACGAGCAGTACTTC. Its protein product is CSARMEGPYEQYF.